What follows are 28 T cell receptor beta chains derived from one specimen sequenced in a study of OX40 agonist ivuxolimab in advanced cancers. Only in-frame clones appear in the TCRdb table, and some are missing; sequencing was by immunoSEQ multiplex PCR. The sample carries more than 55,000 clones, 70% to 90% recorded once. The specimen was CD4+ or CD8+ T cells sorted from blood, collected in a trial of the OX40 agonist ivuxolimab. These receptors were taken from an adult with an advanced solid tumor such as melanoma, head and neck, liver or kidney cancer.

The rearrangement links TRBV10-3 to TRBJ2-7; D uncertain. The CDR3 totals 14 residues. The V end was cut by 7 bases, the J end by 5 bases, with 18 bases between. Germline assignment: CDR1 ENHRY and CDR2 SYGVKD. CDR3 protein: CAINEDVRIHEQYF. In DNA form, the CDR3 reads TGTGCCATCAACGAGGACGTTCGAATCCACGAGCAGTACTTC.

The V gene is TRBV18, the J gene TRBJ2-1; unclear D gene. CDR3 length equals 15 residues. Between the trimmed V and J ends, which lost 3 bases and 0 bases, there was a span of 9 bases. Germline lookup yields CDR1 KGHSH and CDR2 LQKENI. CDR3 amino acids: CASSPTTVSYNEQFF. The CDR3 nucleotides read TGTGCCAGCTCACCTACTACCGTCTCCTACAATGAGCAGTTCTTC.

The chain couples TRBV18 to TRBJ2-1, with D tentatively TRBD1 (5 bases). Trimming stripped 1 base from V and 10 bases from J, with 11 bases between. The CDR3 sequence is 13 residues long. CDR1 and CDR2 (germline): KGHSH, LQKENI. The CDR3 sequence: CASSPQGKEEQFF. CDR3 nucleotide sequence: TGTGCCAGCTCACCACAGGGGAAGGAGGAGCAGTTCTTC.

The chain joins TRBV2 to TRBJ2-7, with D possibly being TRBD2 (6 bases). CDR3 length: 12 residues. V was pared by 6 bases and J by 1 base, with 7 bases between. The V gene's germline CDR1 is SNHLY and CDR2 FYNNEI. For the CDR3, the DNA is TGTGCCAGCAGGGAGGGATCCTACGAGCAGTACTTC. Translating gives CASREGSYEQYF.

The chain combines TRBV5-1 with TRBJ2-5; 11 positions match TRBD2. Germline loops: CDR1 SGHRS, CDR2 YFSETQ. The trim removed 3 bases at V and 2 bases at J, leaving 9 bases unmatched. CDR3 size: 17 residues. The DNA of the CDR3 is TGCGCCAGCAGCTGGACAACTAGCGGGGGACGACAAGAGACCCAGTACTTC. Protein: CASSWTTSGGRQETQYF.

The chain has TRBV4-1 and TRBJ2-3; TRBD1 might be the D (5 bases). With 1 base removed from V and 2 bases from J, the gap between germline ends came to 13 bases. The CDR3 has 16 residues. Germline V gene data show CDR1 as MGHRA and CDR2 as YSYEKL. DNA of the CDR3: TGCGCCAGCAGCCAAGTTACAGGATCCAACACAGATACGCAGTATTTT. It specifies CASSQVTGSNTDTQYF.

V and J are TRBV6-1 and TRBJ1-2; the match to TRBD1 covers 8 bases. The CDR3 covers 14 residues. Germline CDR1 reads MNHNS; CDR2 reads SASEGT. V lost 6 bases to trimming and J lost 2 bases; unmatched junction nucleotides: 5. CDR3 DNA sequence: TGTGCCAGCAGACGGACAGGGCGAAACTATGGCTACACCTTC. This codes for CASRRTGRNYGYTF.

This sequence joins TRBV28 and TRBJ1-2, with 8 nucleotides matching TRBD1. The CDR3 covers 13 residues. CDR1 and CDR2 (germline): MDHEN, SYDVKM. Losses at the gene ends were 5 bases for V and 8 bases for J; bases not matched to a gene: 7. The CDR3 DNA reads TGTGCCAGCAGTCCCCAGGGGGCGCACGGCTACACCTTC. Protein sequence: CASSPQGAHGYTF.

The chain has TRBV11-2 and TRBJ2-3; the D call may be TRBD1 or TRBD2 (5 bases each). Germline values: CDR1 SGHAT, CDR2 FQNNGV. The length of the CDR3 is 11 residues. The V end lost 1 base, the J end lost 10 bases, and 6 bases lay between the germline ends. The CDR3 nucleotides read TGTGCCAGCAGCTTAGTGGGGGCGCAGTATTTT. It codes for CASSLVGAQYF.

This chain connects TRBV7-2 to TRBJ1-2; 8 bases match TRBD1. The CDR3 spans 16 residues. J lost 3 bases, V lost 3 bases, and 9 bases had no gene match. Germline V gives CDR1 SGHTA, CDR2 FQGNSA. The CDR3 DNA reads as TGTGCCAGCAGCTTGTGGCAGGGGGCCCTGGACTATGGCTACACCTTC. The encoded protein is CASSLWQGALDYGYTF.

In its sample, this clone was seen once. The chain has TRBV6-5 and TRBJ1-3; D might be TRBD1 (6 bases). This CDR3 spans 14 amino acids. CDR1 MNHEY and CDR2 SVGAGI come from the germline V gene. Trimming took 6 bases from V and 1 from J, leaving 10 bases between them. CDR3 loop: CASRKGQSGNTIYF. The CDR3 DNA reads as TGTGCCAGCAGAAAGGGACAATCTGGAAACACCATATATTTT.

This chain uses TRBV7-2 with TRBJ2-7; TRBD1 aligns across 7 bases. Looked up from germline, CDR1 is SGHTA and CDR2 is FQGNSA. Unmatched junction bases numbered 7, after V lost 5 bases and J lost 3 bases. This CDR3 has 14 amino acids. The CDR3 sequence: CASSRPGGIYEQYF. CDR3 nucleotide sequence: TGTGCCAGCAGCCGTCCAGGGGGAATCTACGAGCAGTACTTC. The whole variable domain, filled in from reference TRBV7-2 and TRBJ2-7, reads GAGVSQSPSNKVTEKGKDVELRCDPISGHTALYWYRQSLGQGLEFLIYFQGNSAPDKSGLPSDRFSAERTGGSVSTLTIQRTQQEDSAVYLCASSRPGGIYEQYFGPGTRLTVT.

The V gene is TRBV5-4, the J gene TRBJ1-2, with no clear D. V was cut by 4 bases and J by 8 bases, with 12 bases left in between. CDR3 size: 12 residues. CDR1 and CDR2 (germline): SGHNT, YYREEE (reference sequence). The CDR3 DNA reads TGTGCCAGCAGCCTCAATTTGCCCGGCTACACCTTC. Protein: CASSLNLPGYTF.

This rearrangement joins TRBV2 to TRBJ1-5, with D perhaps matching TRBD1 (6 bases). V was clipped by 6 bases and J by 9 bases, with 21 bases between them. CDR3 size: 15 residues. Germline V gene data show CDR1 as SNHLY and CDR2 as FYNNEI. This CDR3 is CASRGYPGAKMPQHF. The CDR3 nucleotides are TGTGCCAGCAGGGGGTACCCGGGGGCCAAAATGCCCCAGCATTTT. The variable domain in full, with the rest retrieved from reference TRBV2 and TRBJ1-5, is EPEVTQTPSHQVTQMGQEVILRCVPISNHLYFYWYRQILGQKVEFLVSFYNNEISEKSEIFDDQFSVERPDGSNFTLKIRSTKLEDSAMYFCASRGYPGAKMPQHFGDGTRLSIL.

The chain is built from TRBV9 and TRBJ2-2, with 10 bases aligning to TRBD2. CDR1 and CDR2 (germline): SGDLS, YYNGEE. The CDR3 is 16 amino acids. V lost 0 bases, J lost 5 bases, and 4 bases stayed unmatched. The CDR3 loop reads CASSVGSSGGTGELFF. The CDR3 DNA reads TGTGCCAGCAGCGTAGGATCTAGCGGGGGTACCGGGGAGCTGTTTTTT.

J is TRBJ2-7 and V is TRBV13, with 9 bases lining up with TRBD1. This CDR3 is built from 16 residues. The germline V gene has CDR1 PRHDT and CDR2 FYEKMQ (reference sequence). With V trimmed by 6 bases and J by 7 bases, 16 bases remained unmatched. The CDR3 loop reads CASRPFPGQGQGEQYF. The CDR3 DNA reads as TGTGCCAGCAGACCCTTCCCCGGACAGGGGCAAGGGGAGCAGTACTTC. The full variable domain, its missing parts supplied by reference TRBV13 and TRBJ2-7, is AAGVIQSPRHLIKEKRETATLKCYPIPRHDTVYWYQQGPGQDPQFLISFYEKMQSDKGSIPDRFSAQQFSDYHSELNMSSLELGDSALYFCASRPFPGQGQGEQYFGPGTRLTVT.

The chain is built from TRBV27 and TRBJ2-2; no reliable D call. V was clipped by 2 bases and J by 8 bases, with 9 bases between them. The CDR3 is 13 amino acids. Germline values: CDR1 MNHEY, CDR2 SMNVEV (reference sequence). The CDR3 loop is CASSLLFAGELFF. In nucleotides, the CDR3 is TGTGCCAGCAGTTTACTGTTTGCTGGGGAGCTGTTTTTT.

The chain employs TRBV10-1 and TRBJ1-1, with 8 bases identical to TRBD1. The germline CDR1 and CDR2 sequences are WNHNN and SYGVQD (reference sequence). The CDR3 is 14 residues long. V lost 5 bases, J lost 0 bases, and 2 bases stayed unmatched. CDR3 loop: CASSTGGMNTEAFF. The CDR3 nucleotides read TGCGCCAGCAGTACAGGGGGAATGAACACTGAAGCTTTCTTT.

This chain connects TRBV4-1 to TRBJ2-7; TRBD2 matches at 11 bases. Trimming removed 0 bases from V and 1 base from J; junction bases left unmatched: 2. The V gene's germline CDR1 is MGHRA and CDR2 YSYEKL. The CDR3 length is 16 residues. The CDR3 DNA reads as TGCGCCAGCAGCCAAGATCCTAGCGGGGGGTCCTACGAGCAGTACTTC. This encodes CASSQDPSGGSYEQYF.

The V gene is TRBV29-1, the J gene TRBJ2-6; 9 bases are a match to TRBD1. The V and J ends lost 7 bases and 0 bases, in that order; junction bases with no gene match: 7. This CDR3 has 16 amino acids. CDR1 and CDR2 (germline): SQVTM, ANQGSEA. Here the CDR3 DNA reads TGCAGCGCCTGGGACAGGGACTACTCTGGGGCCAACGTCCTGACTTTC. As protein: CSAWDRDYSGANVLTF.

The sample holds one count of this clone. The chain carries TRBV6-1 and TRBJ2-3, with D uncertain. This CDR3 spans 15 amino acids. Germline CDR1 is MNHNS and CDR2 is SASEGT. V was trimmed by 1 base and J by 1 base, leaving 9 bases between them. CDR3 bases: TGTGCCAGCAGTGAAGGGGCAACCCGCACAGATACGCAGTATTTT. Translated, it gives CASSEGATRTDTQYF.

The chain joins TRBV18 to TRBJ2-3; D uncertain. Trimming stripped 6 bases from V and 4 bases from J, with 8 bases between. Germline CDR1 is KGHSH and CDR2 is LQKENI. CDR3 length: 12 amino acids. CDR3 nucleotide sequence: TGTGCCAGCTCCAGGAACGCAGATACGCAGTATTTT. It encodes CASSRNADTQYF.

This sequence joins TRBV6-5 and TRBJ1-2; TRBD1 is a possible D gene (6 bases). This CDR3 is 14 amino acids long. V shed 5 bases and J shed 6 bases, with 16 bases lying between them. CDR1 is MNHEY and CDR2 is SVGAGI in the germline V gene. The CDR3 spells CASSQQGRQNGYTF. The CDR3, as DNA: TGTGCCAGCAGTCAACAGGGAAGACAAAATGGCTACACCTTC.

V and J are TRBV5-6 and TRBJ1-5; a possible D gene is TRBD1 (5 bases). The CDR3 is made up of 12 amino acids. V dropped 0 bases and J dropped 7 bases, with 5 bases sitting between them. CDR1 SGHDT and CDR2 YYEEEE come from the germline V gene. The CDR3 loop is CASSLGDQPQHF. The CDR3, as DNA: TGTGCCAGCAGCTTGGGGGACCAGCCCCAGCATTTT.

V gene TRBV5-1 combines with J gene TRBJ1-2, with D perhaps TRBD1 (6 bases). The CDR3 spans 15 residues. Trimming took off 4 bases at V and 2 bases at J, with 15 bases between the two ends. Looked up from germline, CDR1 is SGHRS and CDR2 is YFSETQ. In nucleotides, the CDR3 is TGCGCCAGCAGCGGTGGCGAGGGGGTGAACTATGGCTACACCTTC. Encoded protein: CASSGGEGVNYGYTF.

This clone has a single count. The chain is built from TRBV7-6 and TRBJ1-1; D gene uncertain. This CDR3 has 15 residues. CDR1 and CDR2 from the germline V gene are SGHVS and FNYEAQ. V lost 1 base and J 2 bases, leaving 11 bases between the germline ends. The CDR3 DNA reads as TGTGCCAGCAGCTTAGGGAGGGCAAGCAACACTGAAGCTTTCTTT. Translated: CASSLGRASNTEAFF.

Notes on this clone: Other DNA sequences in the same sample also yield this CDR3. The chain recombines TRBV11-2 with TRBJ1-2, with D possibly being TRBD1 (5 bases). Germline CDR1 reads SGHAT; CDR2 reads FQNNGV. Trimming stripped 3 bases from V and 4 bases from J, with 6 bases between. This CDR3 spans 12 amino acids. CDR3 in amino acids: CASSLGGYGYTF. CDR3 coding DNA: TGTGCCAGCAGCTTGGGGGGCTATGGCTACACCTTC.

The genes are TRBV2 and TRBJ1-1; the match to TRBD1 covers 8 bases. J was trimmed by 1 base and V by 5 bases; bases with no gene match: 3. Germline V CDR1 and CDR2: SNHLY, FYNNEI. The CDR3 loop spans 14 amino acids. CDR3 nucleotide sequence: TGTGCCAGCAGTCGACAGGGGCCGAACACTGAAGCTTTCTTT. As protein: CASSRQGPNTEAFF.